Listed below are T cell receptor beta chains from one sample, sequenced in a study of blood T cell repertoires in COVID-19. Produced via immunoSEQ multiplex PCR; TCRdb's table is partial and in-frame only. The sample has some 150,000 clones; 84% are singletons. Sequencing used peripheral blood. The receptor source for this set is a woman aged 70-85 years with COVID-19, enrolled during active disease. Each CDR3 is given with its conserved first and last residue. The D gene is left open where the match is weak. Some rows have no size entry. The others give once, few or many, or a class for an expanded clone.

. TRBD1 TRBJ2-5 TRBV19 CASSTTGVGETQYF TGTGCCAGTAGTACGACAGGGGTTGGGGAGACCCAGTACTTC
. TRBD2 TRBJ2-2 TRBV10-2 CASKTGLQTGELFF TGCGCCAGCAAGACGGGACTACAGACCGGGGAGCTGTTTTTT
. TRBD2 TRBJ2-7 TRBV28 CASSLGIPGLAGGYEQYF TGTGCCAGCAGTTTAGGGATACCAGGACTAGCGGGAGGTTACGAGCAGTACTTC
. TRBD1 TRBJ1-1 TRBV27 CASTDRGWQAFF TGTGCCAGCACCGACAGGGGATGGCAAGCTTTCTTT
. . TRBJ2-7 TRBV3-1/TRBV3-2 CASSQVRGAYEQYF TGTGCCAGCAGCCAAGTCAGGGGAGCCTACGAGCAGTACTTC
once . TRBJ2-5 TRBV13 CASSLEQGNRETQYF TGTGCCAGCAGCTTAGAACAGGGAAATCGAGAGACCCAGTACTTC
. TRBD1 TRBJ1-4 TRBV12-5 CASGLVQGGRGTNEKLFF TGTGCTAGTGGTTTGGTACAGGGGGGAAGGGGAACTAATGAAAAACTGTTTTTT
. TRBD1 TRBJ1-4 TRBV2 CASSRDSSEKLFF TGTGCCAGCAGTCGGGACAGTAGCGAAAAACTGTTTTTT
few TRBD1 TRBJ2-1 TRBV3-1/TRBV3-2 CASSPSGQTSGEQFF TGTGCCAGCAGCCCATCGGGACAGACGTCGGGCGAGCAGTTCTTC
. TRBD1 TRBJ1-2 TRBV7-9 CASSQGQIYGYTF TGTGCCAGCAGCCAGGGACAGATCTATGGCTACACCTTC
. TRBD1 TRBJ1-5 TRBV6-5 CASSAGGSNQPQHF TGTGCCAGCAGCGCAGGGGGCAGCAATCAGCCCCAGCATTTT
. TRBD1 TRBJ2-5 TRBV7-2 CASSYPTGGVPRETQYF TGTGCCAGCAGCTACCCTACAGGGGGCGTACCTCGGGAGACCCAGTACTTC
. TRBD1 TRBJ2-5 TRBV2 CASSTGGRQETQYF TGTGCCAGCAGTACAGGGGGCAGGCAAGAGACCCAGTACTTC
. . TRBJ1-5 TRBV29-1 CSVAEGPNQPQHF TGCAGCGTTGCAGAGGGCCCCAATCAGCCCCAGCATTTT
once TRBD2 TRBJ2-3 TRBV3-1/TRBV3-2 CASSQLAGGLVDTQYF TGTGCCAGCAGCCAACTAGCGGGAGGCCTCGTGGATACGCAGTATTTT
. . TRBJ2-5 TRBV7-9 CASSRIDWETQYF TGTGCCAGCAGCCGGATTGACTGGGAGACCCAGTACTTC
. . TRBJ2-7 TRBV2 CASSVGGTGEQYF TGTGCCAGCAGTGTTGGGGGCACGGGGGAGCAGTACTTC
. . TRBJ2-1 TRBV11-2 CASSLVRGIINEQFF TGTGCCAGCAGCTTAGTTCGCGGTATAATCAATGAGCAGTTCTTC
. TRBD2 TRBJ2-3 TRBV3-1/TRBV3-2 CASRLAGSTDTQYF TGTGCCAGCAGACTAGCGGGGTCCACAGATACGCAGTATTTT
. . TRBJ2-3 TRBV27 CASSPPTDTQYF TGTGCCAGCAGTCCTCCCACAGATACGCAGTATTTT
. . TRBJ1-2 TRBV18 CASSLRRLYGYTF TGTGCCAGCTCGCTACGGAGACTCTATGGCTACACCTTC
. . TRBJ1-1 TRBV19 CASRDRPTEAFF TGTGCCAGTAGGGACAGACCCACTGAAGCTTTCTTT
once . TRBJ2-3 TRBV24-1 CATSDSPGLGADTQYF TGTGCCACCAGTGATTCTCCGGGACTGGGAGCAGATACGCAGTATTTT
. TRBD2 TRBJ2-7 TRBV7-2 CASSLAAGGFYEQYF TGTGCCAGCAGCTTAGCAGCGGGAGGCTTCTACGAGCAGTACTTC
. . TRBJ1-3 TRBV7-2 CASKGVAGNTIYF TGTGCCAGCAAGGGGGTAGCTGGAAACACCATATATTTT
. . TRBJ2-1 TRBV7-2 CASSLVILGGQFF TGTGCCAGCAGCTTAGTGATACTGGGGGGGCAGTTCTTC
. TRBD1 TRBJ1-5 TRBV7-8 CASSLEGGGNQPQHF TGTGCCAGCAGCTTAGAAGGGGGCGGCAATCAGCCCCAGCATTTT
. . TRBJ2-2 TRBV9 CASSVSGNTGELFF TGTGCCAGCAGCGTTAGTGGGAACACCGGGGAGCTGTTTTTT
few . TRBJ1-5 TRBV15 CATSPSVNKPQHF TGTGCCACCAGCCCCTCGGTTAATAAGCCCCAGCATTTT
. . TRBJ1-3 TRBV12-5 CASGLSSGNTIYF TGTGCTAGTGGTTTGTCTAGCGGAAACACCATATATTTT
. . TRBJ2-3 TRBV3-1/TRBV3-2 CASSQVLGTDTQYF TGTGCCAGCAGCCAAGTCCTCGGGACAGATACGCAGTATTTT
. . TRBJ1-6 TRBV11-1 CASSREVSPLHF TGTGCCAGCAGCCGAGAGGTCTCACCCCTCCACTTT
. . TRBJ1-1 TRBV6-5 CASSLSPQGPEAFF TGTGCCAGCAGTCTCTCACCACAGGGTCCTGAAGCTTTCTTT
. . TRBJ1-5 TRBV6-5 CASGGSSNSNQPQHF TGTGCCAGCGGAGGAAGCAGTAATAGCAATCAGCCCCAGCATTTT
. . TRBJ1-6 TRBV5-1 CASSSGLGTYNSPLHF TGCGCCAGCAGCTCCGGACTGGGCACCTATAATTCACCCCTCCACTTT
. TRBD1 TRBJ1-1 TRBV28 CASSTPGTGGAGEAFF TGTGCCAGCAGTACACCCGGGACAGGGGGCGCTGGAGAAGCTTTCTTT
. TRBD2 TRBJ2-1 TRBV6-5 CASSYSSGRAWNEQFF TGTGCCAGCAGTTACTCGAGCGGGAGGGCCTGGAATGAGCAGTTCTTC
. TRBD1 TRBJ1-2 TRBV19 CASRTGGNYGYTF TGTGCCAGTCGGACAGGGGGTAACTATGGCTACACCTTC
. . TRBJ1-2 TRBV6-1 CASSDRMRGWHGYTF TGTGCCAGCAGTGACCGGATGAGGGGGTGGCATGGCTACACCTTC
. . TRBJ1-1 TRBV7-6 CASSLGVRTEAFF TGTGCCAGCAGCTTAGGGGTGAGGACTGAAGCTTTCTTT